This T cell receptor (beta chain) was sequenced in a study of T cells in Graves' hyperthyroidism and ophthalmopathy. The study's findings and limits: The majority of expanded thyroid clonotypes above 0.001 also appeared in blood. Ophthalmopathy could be told apart from stable hyperthyroidism with a 13 V-J model.

In this sample, this clonotype turned up many times. The antigen remains undetermined. Diagnostic assessment was based on clinical symptoms, serum thyroxine and TRAb, thyroid ultrasound and orbital computed tomography. The CDR3 runs 14 residues. Germline CDR1 and CDR2: LGHNA and YSLEER. Trimming pared 3 bases from V and 1 base from J, leaving 9 bases between. RNA transcripts served as the template for amplifying TCR beta CDR3 regions. First-round RT-PCR with HTBI primers amplified the TCR CDR3 region. MiXCR, applied by TCRdb to the multiplex PCR reads, yields one record per CDR3 protein. Of 480,000 or so distinct CDR3 sequences listed, around 43% are singletons.

This chain links TRBV4-3 with TRBJ1-1; TRBD1 might be the D (6 bases). Material for sequencing was peripheral blood or thyroid tissue (not recorded which). The clonotype originates from an adult woman with Graves' disease, either hyperthyroidism or ophthalmopathy (not recorded which). In nucleotides, the CDR3 is TGCGCCAGCAGCCAGGAGGGACAGAACACTGAAGCTTTCTTT. It codes for CASSQEGQNTEAFF.